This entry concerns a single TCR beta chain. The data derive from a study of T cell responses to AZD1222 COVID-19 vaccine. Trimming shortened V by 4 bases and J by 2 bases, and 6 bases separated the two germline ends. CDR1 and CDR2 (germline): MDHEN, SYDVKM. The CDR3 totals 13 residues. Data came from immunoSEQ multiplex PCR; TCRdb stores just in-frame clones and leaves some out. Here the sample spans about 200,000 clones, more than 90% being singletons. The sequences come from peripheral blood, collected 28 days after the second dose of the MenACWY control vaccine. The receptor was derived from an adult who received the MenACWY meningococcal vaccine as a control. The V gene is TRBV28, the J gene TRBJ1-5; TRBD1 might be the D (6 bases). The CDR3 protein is CASSSGGNQPQHF. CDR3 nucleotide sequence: TGTGCCAGCAGTTCAGGGGGCAATCAGCCCCAGCATTTT.